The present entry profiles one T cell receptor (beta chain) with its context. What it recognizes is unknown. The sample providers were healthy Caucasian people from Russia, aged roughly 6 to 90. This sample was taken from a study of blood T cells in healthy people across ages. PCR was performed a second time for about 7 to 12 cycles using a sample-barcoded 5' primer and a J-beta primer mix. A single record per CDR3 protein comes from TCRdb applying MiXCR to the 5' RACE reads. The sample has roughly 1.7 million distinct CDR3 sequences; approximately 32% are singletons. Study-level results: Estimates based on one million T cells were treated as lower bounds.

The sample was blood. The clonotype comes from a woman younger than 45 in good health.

The CDR3 sequence is CASSKGSGRENEQFF. The CDR3 DNA is TGTGCCAGCAGCAAAGGAAGCGGGAGGGAGAATGAGCAGTTCTTC. The chain recombines TRBV11-2 with TRBJ2-1, with 10 bases identical to TRBD2. There are 15 residues in the CDR3. After removal of 5 bases from V and 7 bases from J, the junction contained 8 bases not matched to a gene. Germline-derived CDR1 and CDR2 are SGHAT and FQNNGV.